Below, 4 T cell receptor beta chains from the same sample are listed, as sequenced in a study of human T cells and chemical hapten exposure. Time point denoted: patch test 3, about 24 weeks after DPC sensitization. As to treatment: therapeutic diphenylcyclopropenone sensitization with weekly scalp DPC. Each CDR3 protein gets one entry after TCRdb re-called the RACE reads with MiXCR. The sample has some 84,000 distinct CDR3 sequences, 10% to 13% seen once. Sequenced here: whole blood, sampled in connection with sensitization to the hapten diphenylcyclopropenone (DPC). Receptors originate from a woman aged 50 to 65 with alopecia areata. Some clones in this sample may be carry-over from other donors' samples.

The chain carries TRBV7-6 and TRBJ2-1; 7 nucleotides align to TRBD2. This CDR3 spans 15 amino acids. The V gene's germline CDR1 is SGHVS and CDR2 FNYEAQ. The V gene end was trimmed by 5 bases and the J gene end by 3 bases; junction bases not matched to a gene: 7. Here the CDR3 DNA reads TGTGCCAGCAGCCGGCGGGAGTTTCGCTACAATGAGCAGTTCTTC. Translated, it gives CASSRREFRYNEQFF.

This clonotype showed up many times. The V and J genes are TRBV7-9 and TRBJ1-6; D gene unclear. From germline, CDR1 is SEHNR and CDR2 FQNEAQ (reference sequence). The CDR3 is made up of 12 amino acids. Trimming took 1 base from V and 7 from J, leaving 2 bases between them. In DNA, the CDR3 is TGTGCCAGCAGCTTAGTCAATTCACCCCTCCACTTT. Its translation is CASSLVNSPLHF.

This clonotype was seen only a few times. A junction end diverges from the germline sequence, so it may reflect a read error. CDR3 sequence (DNA): TGTGCTAGCAGCTTACGACTAGCGGGAGGTCCCGGGGAGCTGTTTTTT. Translation gives CASSLRLAGGPGELFF. The V and J genes are TRBV7-7 and TRBJ2-2; 13 bases fit TRBD2. The CDR3 totals 16 residues. The germline V gene has CDR1 SSHAT and CDR2 FNYEAQ (reference sequence).

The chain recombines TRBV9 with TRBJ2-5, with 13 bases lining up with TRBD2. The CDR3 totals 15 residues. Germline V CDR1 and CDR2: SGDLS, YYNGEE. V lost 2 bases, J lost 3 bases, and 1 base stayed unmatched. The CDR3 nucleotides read TGTGCCAGCAGCGTCGGGACTAGCGGGGAAGAGACCCAGTACTTC. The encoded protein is CASSVGTSGEETQYF.